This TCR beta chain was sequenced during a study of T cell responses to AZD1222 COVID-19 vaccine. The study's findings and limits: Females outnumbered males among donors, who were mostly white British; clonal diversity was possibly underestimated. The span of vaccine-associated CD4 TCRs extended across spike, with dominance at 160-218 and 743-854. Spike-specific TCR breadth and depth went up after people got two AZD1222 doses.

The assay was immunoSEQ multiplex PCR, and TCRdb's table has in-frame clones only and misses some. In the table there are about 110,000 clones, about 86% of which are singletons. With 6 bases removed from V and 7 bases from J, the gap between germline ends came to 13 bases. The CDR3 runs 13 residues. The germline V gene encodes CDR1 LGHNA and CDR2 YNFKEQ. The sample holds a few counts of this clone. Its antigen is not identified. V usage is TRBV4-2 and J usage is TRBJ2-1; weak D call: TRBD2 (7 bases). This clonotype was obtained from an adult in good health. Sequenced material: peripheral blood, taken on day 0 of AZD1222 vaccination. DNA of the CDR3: TGTGCCAGCAGGGGCGGGGGCCGTAATGAGCAGTTCTTC. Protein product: CASRGGGRNEQFF.